This TCR beta chain appears in the sequencing data of a study of blood T cell repertoires in COVID-19. Study-wide background: PBMCs, B-cell-depleted T cells, or T cells were the source of the cDNA or gDNA that made up the material.

CDR3 length: 15 residues. From germline, CDR1 is LGHNA and CDR2 YNFKEQ. The trim removed 1 base at V and 2 bases at J, leaving 5 bases unmatched. This study enrolled people aged roughly 18 to 100 from roughly 22 US geographic areas. Membership in each cohort depended on participant-reported clinical history. As handled by the study authors: Counts of nucleated cells, estimated from reference gene primer amplification, were obtained. The protocol was immunoSEQ multiplex PCR, while the TCRdb copy is restricted to in-frame clones and leaves out a portion. That table is the source of V, J and clone size, and D and trimming were worked out from the DNA. Seen here are some 180,000 clones, around 86% observed once, and the top ten hold about 26%.

This chain joins TRBV4-2 and TRBJ2-7, with 7 bases aligning to TRBD2. The sample consisted of PBMCs or T cells enriched from blood (not recorded which). The clonotype was recovered from a woman between 40 and 55 years old in a cohort exposed to, infected with or recovered from COVID-19 (not recorded which). CDR3 sequence (DNA): TGTGCCAGCAGCCAAGCGAGCACTAGCGCCTACGAGCAGTACTTC. As protein: CASSQASTSAYEQYF.